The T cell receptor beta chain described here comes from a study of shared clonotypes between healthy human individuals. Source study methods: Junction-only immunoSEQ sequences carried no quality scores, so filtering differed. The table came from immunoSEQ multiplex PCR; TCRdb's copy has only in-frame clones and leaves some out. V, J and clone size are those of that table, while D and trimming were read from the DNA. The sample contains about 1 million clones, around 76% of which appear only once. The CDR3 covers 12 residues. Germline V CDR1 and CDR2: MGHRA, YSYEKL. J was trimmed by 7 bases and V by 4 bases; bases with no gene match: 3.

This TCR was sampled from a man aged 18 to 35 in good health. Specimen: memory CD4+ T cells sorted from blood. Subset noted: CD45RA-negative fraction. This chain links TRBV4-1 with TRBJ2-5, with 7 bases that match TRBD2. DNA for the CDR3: TGCGCCAGCAGCCCGGGGGGAGGGACCCAGTACTTC. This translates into CASSPGGGTQYF.